A selection of T cell receptor beta chains follows, all from one sample in a study of shared clonotypes between healthy human individuals. Profiled with immunoSEQ multiplex PCR; TCRdb holds only in-frame clones, not every one. The sample shows over 750,000 clones, approximately 96% of them seen only once. Sequenced: naive CD8+ T cells sorted from blood. These receptors originate from a man aged 25-45 years in good health. CDR3s include the opening cysteine and the closing phenylalanine or tryptophan. A D gene is named only where the DNA matches it firmly.

V	J	D	length	CDR3	DNA
TRBV4-1	TRBJ1-1	-	17	CASSQVSKGYGDPEAFF	TGCGCCAGCAGCCAAGTTTCGAAGGGATATGGCGACCCTGAAGCTTTCTTT
TRBV7-8	TRBJ2-1	-	15	CASSLFSGSRDEQFF	TGTGCCAGCAGCTTATTTTCCGGAAGCAGGGATGAGCAGTTCTTC
TRBV5-4	TRBJ2-3	TRBD1	16	CASSLPGTGSGDTQYF	TGTGCCAGCAGCTTGCCGGGGACAGGGAGTGGAGATACGCAGTATTTT
TRBV9	TRBJ2-1	-	11	CAVGDGGEQFF	TGTGCCGTAGGGGACGGGGGAGAGCAGTTCTTC
TRBV4-1	TRBJ2-1	-	13	CASSHGGGNEQFF	TGCGCCAGCAGCCACGGAGGGGGCAATGAGCAGTTCTTC
TRBV5-1	TRBJ2-5	TRBD2	16	CASSLGLAGVQETQYF	TGCGCCAGCAGCTTGGGTCTAGCGGGGGTCCAAGAGACCCAGTACTTC
TRBV20-1	TRBJ2-5	-	11	CSARGPETQYF	TGCAGTGCTAGAGGACCCGAGACCCAGTACTTC
TRBV7-2	TRBJ2-7	TRBD1	13	CASSGTASYEQYF	TGTGCCAGCAGCGGGACAGCCTCCTACGAGCAGTACTTC
TRBV4-3	TRBJ2-5	TRBD2	16	CASSSYDGGGEGTQYF	TGCGCCAGCAGCTCCTATGATGGCGGGGGGGAAGGGACCCAGTACTTC
TRBV11-3	TRBJ2-7	TRBD2	15	CASSRTSGPSYEQYF	TGTGCCAGCAGTCGAACTAGCGGCCCATCCTACGAGCAGTACTTC
TRBV28	TRBJ1-3	-	13	CASSLSSGNTIYF	TGTGCCAGCAGTTTGAGCTCTGGAAACACCATATATTTT
TRBV7-9	TRBJ2-3	TRBD2	13	CASSPGLAENSVF	TGTGCCAGCAGCCCCGGACTAGCGGAGAACTCCGTTTTT
TRBV19	TRBJ1-1	-	18	CASSIINRATRVNTEAFF	TGTGCCAGTAGTATTATTAACAGGGCGACGCGGGTGAACACTGAAGCTTTCTTT
TRBV6-1	TRBJ1-5	-	13	CASSAAAHQPQHF	TGTGCCAGCAGCGCCGCGGCTCATCAGCCCCAGCATTTT
TRBV4-1	TRBJ2-3	-	13	CASSPVGSDTQYF	TGCGCCAGCAGCCCAGTAGGGTCAGATACGCAGTATTTT
TRBV27	TRBJ1-4	-	15	CASSLSGGPNEKLFF	TGTGCCAGCAGTTTATCTGGAGGGCCTAACGAAAAACTGTTTTTT
TRBV7-8	TRBJ1-5	-	16	CASSHWSRAPNQPQHF	TGTGCCAGCAGCCATTGGTCCAGAGCCCCCAATCAGCCCCAGCATTTT
TRBV14	TRBJ2-2	-	13	CASRSKVPGELFF	TGTGCCAGCAGATCGAAGGTCCCGGGGGAGCTGTTTTTT
TRBV9	TRBJ2-2	-	17	CASSVADPGLRGGELFF	TGTGCCAGCAGCGTAGCCGACCCAGGGTTGCGGGGCGGGGAGCTGTTTTTT
TRBV7-9	TRBJ1-2	-	15	CASSLVGGRADGYTF	TGTGCCAGCAGCTTAGTTGGTGGCAGGGCTGATGGCTACACCTTC
TRBV25-1	TRBJ2-2	TRBD2	15	CASSWTSGGTGELFF	TGTGCCAGCAGTTGGACTAGCGGGGGTACCGGGGAGCTGTTTTTT
TRBV6-1	TRBJ2-2	-	14	CASSMPVNTGELFF	TGTGCCAGCAGTATGCCAGTCAACACCGGGGAGCTGTTTTTT